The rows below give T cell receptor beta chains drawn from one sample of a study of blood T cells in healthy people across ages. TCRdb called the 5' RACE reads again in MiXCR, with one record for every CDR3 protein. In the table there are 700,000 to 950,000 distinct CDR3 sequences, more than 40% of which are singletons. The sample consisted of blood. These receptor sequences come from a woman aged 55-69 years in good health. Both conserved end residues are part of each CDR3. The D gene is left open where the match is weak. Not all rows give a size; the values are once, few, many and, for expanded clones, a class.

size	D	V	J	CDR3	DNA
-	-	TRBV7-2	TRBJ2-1	CASSSLASNEQFF	TGTGCCAGCAGCTCGCTAGCCTCCAATGAGCAGTTCTTC
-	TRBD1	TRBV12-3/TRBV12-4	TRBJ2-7	CASGPRPGQGAYEQYF	TGTGCCAGCGGTCCGAGACCGGGACAGGGGGCTTACGAGCAGTACTTC
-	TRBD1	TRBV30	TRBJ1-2	CAWSVRGLTGYTF	TGTGCCTGGAGTGTAAGGGGGCTCACGGGCTACACCTTC
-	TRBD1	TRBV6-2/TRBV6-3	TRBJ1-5	CASSGTGTGQHF	TGTGCCAGCAGTGGAACCGGGACAGGCCAGCATTTT
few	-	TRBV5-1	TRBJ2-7	CASSHRGSPSYEQYF	TGCGCCAGCAGCCATCGGGGGTCCCCCTCCTACGAGCAGTACTTC
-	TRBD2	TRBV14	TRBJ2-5	CAGSRLAGDSSGQYF	TGTGCCGGCAGTCGACTAGCGGGAGATAGTAGTGGGCAGTACTTC
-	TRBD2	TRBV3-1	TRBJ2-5	CASSHLAEETQYF	TGTGCCAGCAGCCATCTAGCGGAAGAGACCCAGTACTTC
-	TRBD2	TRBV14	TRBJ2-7	CASSHSGGAREQYF	TGTGCCAGCAGCCATAGCGGGGGGGCCCGCGAGCAGTACTTC
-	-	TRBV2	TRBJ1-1	CASSEVGSTEAFF	TGTGCCAGCAGTGAGGTAGGAAGCACTGAAGCTTTCTTT
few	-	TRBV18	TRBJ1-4	CASSPKQSIWEKLFF	TGTGCCAGCTCACCGAAACAAAGCATTTGGGAAAAACTGTTTTTT
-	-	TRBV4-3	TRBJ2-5	CASSQDKAENNEQYF	TGCGCCAGCAGCCAAGATAAAGCGGAGAACAATGAGCAGTACTTC
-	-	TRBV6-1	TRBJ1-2	CATRQEIGYTF	TGTGCCACCAGACAGGAAATTGGCTACACCTTC
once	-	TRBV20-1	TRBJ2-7	CSARDLFTGNSYEQYF	TGCAGTGCTAGAGATCTGTTTACGGGGAATTCCTACGAGCAGTACTTC
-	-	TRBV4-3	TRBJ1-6	CASSQGDYNSPLHF	TGCGCCAGCAGCCAAGGGGACTATAATTCACCCCTCCACTTT
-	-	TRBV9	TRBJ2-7	CASSLNSDIDSSYEQYF	TGTGCCAGCAGCCTAAACAGCGACATCGACAGCTCCTACGAGCAGTACTTC
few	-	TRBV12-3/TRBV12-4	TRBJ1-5	CASSFSPDGAQPQHF	TGTGCCAGCAGTTTCTCTCCCGACGGGGCTCAGCCCCAGCATTTT
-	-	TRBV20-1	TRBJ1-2	CSARDRATNYGYTF	TGCAGTGCTAGAGATCGGGCCACTAACTATGGCTACACCTTC
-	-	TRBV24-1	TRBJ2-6	CATSDASRAGANVLTF	TGTGCCACCAGTGATGCCTCCAGGGCTGGGGCCAACGTCCTGACTTTC
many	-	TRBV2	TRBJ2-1	CASRPSDRNEQFF	TGTGCCAGCAGGCCTAGCGACCGAAATGAGCAGTTCTTC
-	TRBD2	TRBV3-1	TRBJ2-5	CASSSSGGYQETRYF	TGTGCCAGCAGCTCTAGCGGAGGTTATCAAGAGACCCGGTACTTC
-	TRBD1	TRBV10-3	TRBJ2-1	CTMADRVRDEQFF	TGTACCATGGCGGACAGGGTCCGGGATGAGCAGTTCTTC
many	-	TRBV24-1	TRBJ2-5	CATSDSRGSQETQYF	TGTGCCACCAGTGATTCGCGCGGGTCCCAAGAGACCCAGTACTTC
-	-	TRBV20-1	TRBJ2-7	CSAEGRKIYEQYF	TGCAGTGCCGAAGGACGGAAAATTTACGAGCAGTACTTC
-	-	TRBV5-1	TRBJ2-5	CASSLDRTPGGETQYF	TGCGCCAGCAGCTTGGACAGGACTCCCGGGGGTGAGACCCAGTACTTC
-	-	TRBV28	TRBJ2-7	CASRAGTRYSYEQYF	TGTGCCAGCCGGGCTGGAACCAGGTACTCCTACGAGCAGTACTTC
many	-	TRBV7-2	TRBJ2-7	CASSPAYEQYF	TGTGCCAGCAGCCCAGCCTACGAGCAGTACTTC